What follows is one T cell receptor (beta chain) and its context. The entry originates in a study of blood T cell repertoires in COVID-19. Across the study: Samples came from the United States, Italy and Spain, spanning acute and convalescent COVID-19. Sources were T cells, B-cell-depleted T cells, or PBMCs; the material itself was cDNA or gDNA.

CDR3 length: 16 amino acids. V was shortened by 2 bases and J by 5 bases, with 13 bases between the two germline ends. The germline gives CDR1 SGHAT, CDR2 FQNNGV. Per the authors' pipeline: By means of reference gene primer amplification, nucleated cell counts were estimated. TCRdb keeps only in-frame clones here, not all; method: immunoSEQ multiplex PCR. The V and J calls and clone size are taken from that table; D and trimming were inferred from the DNA. The repertoire includes under 95,000 clones, 86% of them detected once, and more than 15% sits in the top ten. The sample taken for sequencing was peripheral blood. The clonotype comes from a man older than 75 in a cohort sampled during active COVID-19. The chain combines TRBV11-2 with TRBJ2-6; D is possibly TRBD1 (6 bases). Here the CDR3 DNA reads TGTGCCAGCAGCTTACGGGGACAAAGCTGGGCCAACGTCCTGACTTTC. This gives the protein CASSLRGQSWANVLTF.